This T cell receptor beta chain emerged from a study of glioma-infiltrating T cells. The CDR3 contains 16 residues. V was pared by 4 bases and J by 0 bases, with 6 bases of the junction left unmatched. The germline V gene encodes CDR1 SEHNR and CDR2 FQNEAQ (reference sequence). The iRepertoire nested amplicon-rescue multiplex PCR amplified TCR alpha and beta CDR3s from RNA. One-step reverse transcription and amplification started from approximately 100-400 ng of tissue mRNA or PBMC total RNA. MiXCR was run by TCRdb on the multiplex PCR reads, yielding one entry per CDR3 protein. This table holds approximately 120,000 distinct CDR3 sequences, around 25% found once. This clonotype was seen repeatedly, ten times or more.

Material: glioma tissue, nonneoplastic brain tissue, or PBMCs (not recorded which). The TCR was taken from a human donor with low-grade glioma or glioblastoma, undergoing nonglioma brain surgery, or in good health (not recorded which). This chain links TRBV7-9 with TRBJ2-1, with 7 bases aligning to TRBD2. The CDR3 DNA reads TGTGCCAGCAGCTCCACTAGCGCAAGCTCCTACAATGAGCAGTTCTTC. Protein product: CASSSTSASSYNEQFF.